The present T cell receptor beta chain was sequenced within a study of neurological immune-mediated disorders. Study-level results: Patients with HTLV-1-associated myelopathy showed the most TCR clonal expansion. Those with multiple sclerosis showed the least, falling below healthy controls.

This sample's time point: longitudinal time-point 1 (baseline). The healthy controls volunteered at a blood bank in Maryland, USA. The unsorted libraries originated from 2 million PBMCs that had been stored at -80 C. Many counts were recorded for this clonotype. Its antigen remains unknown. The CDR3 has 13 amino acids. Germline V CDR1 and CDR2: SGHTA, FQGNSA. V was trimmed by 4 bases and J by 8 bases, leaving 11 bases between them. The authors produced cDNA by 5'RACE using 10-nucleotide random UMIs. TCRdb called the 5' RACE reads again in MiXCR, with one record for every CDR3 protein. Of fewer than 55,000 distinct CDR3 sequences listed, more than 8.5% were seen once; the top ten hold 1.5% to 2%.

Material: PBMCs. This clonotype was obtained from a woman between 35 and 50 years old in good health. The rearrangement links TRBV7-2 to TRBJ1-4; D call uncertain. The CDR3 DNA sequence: TGTGCCAGCAGCTCCCTGGCGCGGGAAAAACTGTTTTTT. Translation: CASSSLAREKLFF.